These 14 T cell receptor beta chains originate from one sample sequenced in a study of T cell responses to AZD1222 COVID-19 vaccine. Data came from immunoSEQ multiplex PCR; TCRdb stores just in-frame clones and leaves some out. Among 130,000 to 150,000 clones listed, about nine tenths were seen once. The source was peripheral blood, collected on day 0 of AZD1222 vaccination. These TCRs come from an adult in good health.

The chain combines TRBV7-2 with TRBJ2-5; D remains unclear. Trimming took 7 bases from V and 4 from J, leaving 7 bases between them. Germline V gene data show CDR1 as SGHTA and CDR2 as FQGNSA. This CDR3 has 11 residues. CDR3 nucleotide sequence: TGTGCCAGCATGAAGGGAGAGACCCAGTACTTC. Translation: CASMKGETQYF. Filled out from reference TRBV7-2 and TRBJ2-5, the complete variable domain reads GAGVSQSPSNKVTEKGKDVELRCDPISGHTALYWYRQSLGQGLEFLIYFQGNSAPDKSGLPSDRFSAERTGGSVSTLTIQRTQQEDSAVYLCASMKGETQYFGPGTRLLVL.

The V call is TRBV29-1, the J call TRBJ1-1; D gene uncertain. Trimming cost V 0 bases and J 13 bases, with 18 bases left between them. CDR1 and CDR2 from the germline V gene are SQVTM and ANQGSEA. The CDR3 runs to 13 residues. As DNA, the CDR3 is TGCAGCGTTGAAGATCACGCTTCAAGTGGGCATTTCTTT. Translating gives CSVEDHASSGHFF.

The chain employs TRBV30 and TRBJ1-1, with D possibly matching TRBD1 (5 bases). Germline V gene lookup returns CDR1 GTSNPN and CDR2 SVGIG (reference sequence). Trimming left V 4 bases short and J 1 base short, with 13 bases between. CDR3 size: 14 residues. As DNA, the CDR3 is TGTGCCTGGACCTTCGGGACGACGAACACTGAAGCTTTCTTT. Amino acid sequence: CAWTFGTTNTEAFF. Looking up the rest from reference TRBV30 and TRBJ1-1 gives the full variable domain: SQTIHQWPATLVQPVGSPLSLECTVEGTSNPNLYWYRQAAGRGLQLLFYSVGIGQISSEVPQNLSASRPQDRQFILSSKKLLLSDSGFYLCAWTFGTTNTEAFFGQGTRLTVV.

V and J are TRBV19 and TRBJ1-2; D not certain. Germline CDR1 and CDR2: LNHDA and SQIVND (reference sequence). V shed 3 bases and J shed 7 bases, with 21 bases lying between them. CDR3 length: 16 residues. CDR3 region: CASSIPTRQIGLGYTF. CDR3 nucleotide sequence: TGTGCCAGTAGTATCCCGACTCGCCAGATAGGGCTTGGCTACACCTTC.

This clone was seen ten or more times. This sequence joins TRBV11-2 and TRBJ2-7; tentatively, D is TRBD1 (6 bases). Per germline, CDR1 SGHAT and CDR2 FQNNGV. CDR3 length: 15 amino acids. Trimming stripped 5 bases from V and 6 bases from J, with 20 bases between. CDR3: CASSPAPLPTGEQYF. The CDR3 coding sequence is TGTGCCAGCAGCCCAGCGCCCCTTCCGACAGGCGAGCAGTACTTC. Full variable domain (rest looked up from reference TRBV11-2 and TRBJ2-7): EAGVAQSPRYKIIEKRQSVAFWCNPISGHATLYWYQQILGQGPKLLIQFQNNGVVDDSQLPKDRFSAERLKGVDSTLKIQPAKLEDSAVYLCASSPAPLPTGEQYFGPGTRLTVT.

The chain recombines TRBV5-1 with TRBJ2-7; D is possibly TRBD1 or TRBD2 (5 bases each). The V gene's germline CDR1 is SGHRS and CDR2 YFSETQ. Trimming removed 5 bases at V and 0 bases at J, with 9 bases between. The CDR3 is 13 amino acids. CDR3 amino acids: CASSRDASYEQYF. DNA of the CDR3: TGCGCCAGCAGTCGGGACGCCTCCTACGAGCAGTACTTC.

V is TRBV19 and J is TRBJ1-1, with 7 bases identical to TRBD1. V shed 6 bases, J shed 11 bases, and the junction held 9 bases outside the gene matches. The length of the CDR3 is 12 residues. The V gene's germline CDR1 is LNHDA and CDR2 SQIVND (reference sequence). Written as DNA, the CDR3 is TGTGCCAGTAGCCAGGACAGGCTTGGGGCTTTCTTT. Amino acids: CASSQDRLGAFF.

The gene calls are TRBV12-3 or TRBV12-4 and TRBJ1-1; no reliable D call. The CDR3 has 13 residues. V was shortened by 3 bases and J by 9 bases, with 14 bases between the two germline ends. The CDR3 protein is CASSFEGTQKAFF. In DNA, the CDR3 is TGTGCCAGCAGTTTCGAGGGTACACAAAAAGCTTTCTTT.

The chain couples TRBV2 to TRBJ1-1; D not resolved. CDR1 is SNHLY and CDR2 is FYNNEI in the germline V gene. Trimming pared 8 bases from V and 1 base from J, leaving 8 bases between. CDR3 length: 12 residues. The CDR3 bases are TGTGCCAGCGAGCAGTCGAACACTGAAGCTTTCTTT. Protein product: CASEQSNTEAFF. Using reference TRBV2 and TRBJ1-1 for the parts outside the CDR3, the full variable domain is EPEVTQTPSHQVTQMGQEVILRCVPISNHLYFYWYRQILGQKVEFLVSFYNNEISEKSEIFDDQFSVERPDGSNFTLKIRSTKLEDSAMYFCASEQSNTEAFFGQGTRLTVV.

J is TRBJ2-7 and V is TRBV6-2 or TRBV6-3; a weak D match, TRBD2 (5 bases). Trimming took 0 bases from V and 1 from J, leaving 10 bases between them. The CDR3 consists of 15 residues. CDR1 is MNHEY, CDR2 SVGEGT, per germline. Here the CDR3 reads CASSYSGILSYEQYF. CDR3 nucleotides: TGTGCCAGCAGTTACTCCGGGATCCTTTCCTACGAGCAGTACTTC.

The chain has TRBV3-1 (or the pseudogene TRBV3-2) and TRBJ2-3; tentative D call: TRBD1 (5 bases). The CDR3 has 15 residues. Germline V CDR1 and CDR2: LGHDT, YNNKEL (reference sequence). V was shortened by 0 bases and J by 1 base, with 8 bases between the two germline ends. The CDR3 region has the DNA TGTGCCAGCAGCCAAGATCCGACAGGCACAGATACGCAGTATTTT. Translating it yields CASSQDPTGTDTQYF.

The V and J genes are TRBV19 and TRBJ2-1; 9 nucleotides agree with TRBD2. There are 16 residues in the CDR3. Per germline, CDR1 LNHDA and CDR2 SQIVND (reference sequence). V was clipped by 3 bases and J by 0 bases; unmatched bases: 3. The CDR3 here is CASSISGGFSYNEQFF. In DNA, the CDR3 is TGTGCCAGTAGTATTAGCGGGGGCTTCTCCTACAATGAGCAGTTCTTC.

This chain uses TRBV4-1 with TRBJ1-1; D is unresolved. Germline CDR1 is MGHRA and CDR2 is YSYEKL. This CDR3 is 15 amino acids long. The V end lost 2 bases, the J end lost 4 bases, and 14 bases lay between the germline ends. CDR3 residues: CASSQPDTVATEAFF. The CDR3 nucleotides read TGCGCCAGCAGCCAACCTGACACGGTGGCCACTGAAGCTTTCTTT.

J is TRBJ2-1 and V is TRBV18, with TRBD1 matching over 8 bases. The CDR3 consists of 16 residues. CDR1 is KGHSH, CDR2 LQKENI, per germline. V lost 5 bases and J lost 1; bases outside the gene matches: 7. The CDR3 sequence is CASSGLTGASYNEQFF. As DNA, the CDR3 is TGTGCCAGCTCAGGTTTGACAGGGGCATCCTACAATGAGCAGTTCTTC.